This TCR beta chain originates from a study of shared clonotypes between healthy human individuals. Across the whole study: The cohort comprised a couple of women and a few men. Their ages spanned 18 to 49 years. Whole-study findings and limits: The expectation was that sequencing depth would affect clonotype sharing among donors.

The germline CDR1 and CDR2 sequences are LNHDA and SQIVND (reference sequence). V was pared by 6 bases and J by 2 bases, with 4 bases between. There are 11 residues in the CDR3. This table comes from immunoSEQ multiplex PCR, and its TCRdb copy is limited to in-frame clones, with some not included. Of about 2.5 million clones listed, approximately 90% are singletons. Of note for this clone: Its antigen remains unknown. The sample contains more than one DNA sequence encoding this CDR3.

It was into CD45RA+ naive and CD45RA-negative memory subsets that the CD4+ cells were split. This TCR came from a man between 18 and 29 years old in good health. Some clones in this sample may be carry-over from other donors' samples. V gene TRBV19 combines with J gene TRBJ1-2; D gene ambiguous. The sequenced sample consisted of naive CD4+ T cells from PBMCs. Subset noted: CD45RA+ positively selected. CDR3 DNA: TGTGCCAGTAGGGACAACTATGGCTACACCTTC. This translates into CASRDNYGYTF.